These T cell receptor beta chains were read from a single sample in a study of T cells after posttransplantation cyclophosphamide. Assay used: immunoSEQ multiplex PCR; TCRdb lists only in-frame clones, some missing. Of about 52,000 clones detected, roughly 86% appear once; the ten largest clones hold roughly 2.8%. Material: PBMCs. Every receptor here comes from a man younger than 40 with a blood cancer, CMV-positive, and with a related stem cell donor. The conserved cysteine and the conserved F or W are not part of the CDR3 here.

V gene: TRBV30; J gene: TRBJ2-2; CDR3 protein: AWSGREGPGGTGELF
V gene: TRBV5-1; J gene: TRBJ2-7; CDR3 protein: ASSLFRGTGGIYEQY
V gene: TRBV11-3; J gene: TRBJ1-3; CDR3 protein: ASSLFGQGANTIY
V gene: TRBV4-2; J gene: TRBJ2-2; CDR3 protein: ASSQRAGHDTGELF
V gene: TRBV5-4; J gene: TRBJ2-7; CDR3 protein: ASSAGTSGSNPYEQY
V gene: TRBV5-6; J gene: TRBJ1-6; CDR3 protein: ASSSLSGAYNSPLH
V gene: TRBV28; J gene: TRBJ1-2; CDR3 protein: ASSLDAGVRYGYT
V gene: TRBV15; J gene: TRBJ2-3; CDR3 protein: ATSSRLAGVADTQY
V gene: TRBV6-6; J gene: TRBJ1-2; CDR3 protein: ASRAPGGEDGYT
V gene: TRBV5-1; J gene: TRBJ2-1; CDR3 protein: ASSLVVGGINEQF
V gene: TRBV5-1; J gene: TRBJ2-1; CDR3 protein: ASSLARQGAYEQF
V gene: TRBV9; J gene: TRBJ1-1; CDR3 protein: ASSGGTEAF
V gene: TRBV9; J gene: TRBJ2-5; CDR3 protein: ASSPVTQGEIY
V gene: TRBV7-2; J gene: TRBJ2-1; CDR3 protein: ASSLEGTSGRFYNEQF
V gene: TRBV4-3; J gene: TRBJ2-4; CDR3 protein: ASSQQQGGKNIQY
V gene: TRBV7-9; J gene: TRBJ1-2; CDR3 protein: ASRRTGDDGYT
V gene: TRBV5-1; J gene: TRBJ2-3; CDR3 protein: ASSLEAGGSTDTQY
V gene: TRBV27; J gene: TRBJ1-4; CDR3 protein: ASSLIGQGNEKLF
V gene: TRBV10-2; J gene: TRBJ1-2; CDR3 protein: ASSESLQGAFYGYT
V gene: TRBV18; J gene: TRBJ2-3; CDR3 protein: ASLGQPTDTQY
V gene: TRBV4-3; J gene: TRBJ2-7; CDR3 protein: ASSQAGFAGGPYEQY
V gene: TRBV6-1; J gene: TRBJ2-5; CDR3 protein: ASIEVLAGRGTQY
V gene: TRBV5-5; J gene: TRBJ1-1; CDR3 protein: ASSLAEGGGNTEAF
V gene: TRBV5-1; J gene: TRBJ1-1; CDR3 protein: ASSLGGQGTSEAF
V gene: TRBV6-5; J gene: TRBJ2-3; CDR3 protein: ASSPSGLTDTQY
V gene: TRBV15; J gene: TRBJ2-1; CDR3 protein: ATSREKGNEQF
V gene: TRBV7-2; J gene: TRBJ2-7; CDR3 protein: ASSLRDTGPYEQY
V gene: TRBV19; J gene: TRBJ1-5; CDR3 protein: ASTSLGQWGPSNQPQH
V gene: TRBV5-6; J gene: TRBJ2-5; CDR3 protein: ASSLVRGIGETQY
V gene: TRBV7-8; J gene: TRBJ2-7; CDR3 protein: ASSWASGSSQQY
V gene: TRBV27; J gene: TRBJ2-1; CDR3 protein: ASRIAGGGIYNEQF
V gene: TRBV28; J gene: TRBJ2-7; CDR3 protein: ASSRTGGGSREQY
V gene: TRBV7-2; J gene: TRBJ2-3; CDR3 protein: ASSLGNRGYADTQY
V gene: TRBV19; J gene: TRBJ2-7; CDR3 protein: ASSMSGTYSSYEQY
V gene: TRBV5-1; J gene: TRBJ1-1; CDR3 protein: ASSPGTGGTEAF
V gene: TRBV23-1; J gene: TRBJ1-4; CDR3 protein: ASNSGEGAHEKLF
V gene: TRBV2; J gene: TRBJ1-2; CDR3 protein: ASSEVRGSYGYT
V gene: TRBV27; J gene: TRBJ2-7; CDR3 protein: ASSFMHRGREQY
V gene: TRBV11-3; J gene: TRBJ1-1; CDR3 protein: ASSALGGVNTEAF
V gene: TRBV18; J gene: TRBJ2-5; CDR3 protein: ASSPRSRAEETQY
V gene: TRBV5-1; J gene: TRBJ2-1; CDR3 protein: ASSLGDRGSNEQF
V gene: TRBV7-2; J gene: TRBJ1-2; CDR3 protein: ASSPSRAVNYGYT
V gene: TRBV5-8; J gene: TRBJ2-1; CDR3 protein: ASSRGGAYNEQF
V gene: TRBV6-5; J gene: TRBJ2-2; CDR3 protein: ASSTGVVPGELF
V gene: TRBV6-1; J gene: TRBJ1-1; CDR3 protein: ASSGQGVGTEAF
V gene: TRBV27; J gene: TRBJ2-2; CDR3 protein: ASSFLTSGGELF
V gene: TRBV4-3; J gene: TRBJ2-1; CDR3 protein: ASSQVGGLYNEQF
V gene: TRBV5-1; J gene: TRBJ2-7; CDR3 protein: ASKKGAGPPYEQY
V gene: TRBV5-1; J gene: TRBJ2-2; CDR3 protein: ASRGLQNTGELF
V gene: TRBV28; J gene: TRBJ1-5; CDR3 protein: ASSPARDSRGNQPQH
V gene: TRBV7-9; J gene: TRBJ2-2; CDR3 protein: ASSVGTSTGELF
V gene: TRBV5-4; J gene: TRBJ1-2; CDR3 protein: ASSLAGGGAGGYT
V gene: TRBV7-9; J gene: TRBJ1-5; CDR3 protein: ASSLEGGQPQH